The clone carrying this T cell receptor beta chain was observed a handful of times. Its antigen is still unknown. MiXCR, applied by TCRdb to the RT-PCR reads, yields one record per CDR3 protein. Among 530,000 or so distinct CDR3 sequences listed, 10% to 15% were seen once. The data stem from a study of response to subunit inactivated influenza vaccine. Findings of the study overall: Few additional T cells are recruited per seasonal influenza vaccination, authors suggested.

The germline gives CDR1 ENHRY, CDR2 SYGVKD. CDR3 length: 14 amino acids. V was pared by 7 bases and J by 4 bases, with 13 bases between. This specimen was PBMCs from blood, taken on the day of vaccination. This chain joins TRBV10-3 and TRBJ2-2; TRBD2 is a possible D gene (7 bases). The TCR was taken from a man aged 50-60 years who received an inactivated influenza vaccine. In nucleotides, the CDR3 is TGTGCCATCAAAGGGGGGGCGGTCACCGGGGAGCTGTTTTTT. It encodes CAIKGGAVTGELFF.